The source of this TCR beta chain is a study of long-term antiretroviral therapy in people with HIV. Specimens carried roughly 0.9-10 million cryopreserved PBMC before DNA extraction. Whole-study findings and limits: With ART, diversity went up but was still lower than in transplant donor controls. HIV repertoires showed narrower CDR3 length ranges than controls. The study collected no data on ART adherence, viral resistance or therapy changes.

The authors ran the immunoSEQ assay, v3.0, at survey level. Some clones are missing from TCRdb's copy, which holds only in-frame ones; the method was immunoSEQ multiplex PCR. The sample carries some 40,000 clones, less than 90% recorded once. V trimming: 2 bases; J trimming: 1 base; junction bases outside the gene matches: 8. Germline-derived CDR1 and CDR2 are SGHRS and YFSETQ. The CDR3 is 16 residues long. There are a few counts of this clone. The antigen remains undetermined. The sequence came from a woman between 50 and 59 years old with HIV. This sequence joins TRBV5-1 and TRBJ1-2; 7 bases are shared with TRBD1. Sample: unsorted PBMCs, taken 1.2 years after starting antiretroviral therapy. The CDR3 protein is CASSLIPGQFNYGYTF. In nucleotides, the CDR3 is TGCGCCAGCAGCTTAATTCCGGGACAGTTTAACTATGGCTACACCTTC.